This TCR beta chain was profiled in a study of PD-L1 blockade in urothelial cancer (dated by TCRdb to 2017 to 2019). Broadly, across the study: All patients started therapy around 2014 and received atezolizumab 1,200 mg intravenously every 3 weeks. About nine tenths of the roughly 29 patients were males with bladder-origin urothelial cancer, and about 60% of the roughly 30 reported a prior smoking history. An ECOG performance status of 0 or 1 was recorded for the patients, and 0 to 3 prior chemotherapy regimens had been received by the patients. Blood samples were analyzed 3 weeks after the start of treatment (second dose) and 6 weeks after the start of treatment. Blood samples gave a median of around 140,000 T cells and approximately 85,000 unique TCRs, with a median clonality of 0.080. Somatic, immune and clinical correlates of response to PD-L1 blockade with atezolizumab in urothelial cancer were the focus of an exploratory multi-omic analysis. Pretreatment tumor samples and matched peripheral blood, collected serially before and after atezolizumab treatment, underwent TCR sequencing. Durable clinical benefit meant progression-free survival longer than 6 months, and TCR features were also tested against progression-free and overall survival. In the same patients, pretreatment tumors underwent whole exome sequencing and RNA sequencing in addition to TCR sequencing. Durable clinical benefit was achieved by nine patients and was not achieved by 20 patients. Pretreatment blood TCR-seq was available for about 30 patients, at least one posttreatment blood collection was obtained for about 24 patients, and tumor TCR-seq was available for about 24 patients. Paper-wide results and their limitations: Because the sample size was small (n of about 30) and many exploratory analyses were performed, the results are intended to be hypothesis-generating. A pretreatment peripheral blood TCR clonality below the median was linked to improved progression-free and overall survival. At 3 weeks after the start of treatment, tumor-associated TCR clones in peripheral blood had expanded more in patients with durable benefit (n of about 21, p = 0.022).

Concerning this clone itself: Its recognized antigen is unknown. Base qualities are not recorded, but no much larger clone differs from it by a single base.

Synthetic TCR analog templates were spiked into each PCR to estimate absolute template abundance from read counts. TCRbeta CDR3 regions were amplified from genomic DNA with bias-controlled V and J gene primers using the immunoSEQ assay. Sequencing of rearranged TCRbeta segments was performed at approximately 20X coverage. In the source study's methods: Sequencing errors were corrected by clustering, and CDR3s were annotated against IMGT so that V, D and J genes could be assigned. Downstream analyses used only productive TCRbeta rearrangements and left out out-of-frame or stop-codon sequences. Clonality was calculated as one minus the Shannon entropy normalized by the log of the number of unique productive sequences. Clones differing between time points or between blood and tumor were identified using Fisher's exact test with Benjamini-Hochberg correction, with an adjusted p below 0.01 applied as the threshold. TCRdb took this table from immuneACCESS and kept in-frame rearrangements with V and J called. Such tables lack part of the clones; where checked against another copy, unresolved V genes explain under half of the gap, and the rest is unexplained. The DNA gave D and trimming, while V, J and clone size come from that table. The sample includes about 74,000 clones, with under 90% observed a single time. The top ten clones comprise approximately 4.5% of the sample.

The CDR3 measures 13 amino acids from cysteine to phenylalanine. Only the CDR3 portion is preserved as DNA: 39 bases, with reading frame beginning at the first base. Per the germline V gene (reference sequence), SGHKS is the CDR1 and YYEKEE is the CDR2. V has 2 bases trimmed and J has 3 bases trimmed; junction bases matching no gene number 2. Reading the label with the study, this specimen's time point is: pretreatment peripheral blood. The cohort included 29 patients with locally advanced or metastatic urothelial carcinoma who were treated at Memorial Sloan Kettering on a trial protocol. Peripheral blood mononuclear cells were collected pretreatment and during treatment, at between 1 and 8 total time points per patient. The Qiagen DNeasy Blood extraction kit was used to purify genomic DNA from total PBMCs and from tumor samples. PBMCs were collected pretreatment and during treatment and were isolated and stored as previously described.

The chain couples TRBV5-5 to TRBJ2-7; TRBD1 aligns with 7 central bases. The source was PBMCs, collected around atezolizumab (anti-PD-L1) treatment. The TCR was taken from a man between 65 and 79 years old with urothelial cancer. The DNA is as follows: TGTGCCAGCAGCTTCCGGGACAGCTACGAGCAGTACTTC. This is translated as CASSFRDSYEQYF.